The text below deals with one T cell receptor (beta chain). The antigen is not known. Using immunoSEQ multiplex PCR, the repertoire was profiled, and TCRdb retains in-frame clones only, with some absent. This table has 100,000 to 150,000 clones, over 75% appearing once. The data stem from a study of T cell responses to AZD1222 COVID-19 vaccine. Regarding the study as a whole: Repertoire collection took place solely once the T cell response had peaked.

CDR1 and CDR2 (germline): MNHEY, SMNVEV (reference sequence). The V end lost 2 bases, the J end lost 3 bases, and 7 bases lay between the germline ends. The CDR3 consists of 13 residues. The clonotype comes from an adult in good health. Source: peripheral blood, taken on day 0 of AZD1222 vaccination. The J gene is TRBJ2-5, the V gene TRBV27; D unresolved. In nucleotides, the CDR3 is TGTGCCAGCAGTTTAATCAGAGAAGAGACCCAGTACTTC. Translation gives CASSLIREETQYF.